The entry below gives a single TCR beta chain sequence along with its context. Its recognized antigen is unknown. Base-call qualities are not available, and no considerably larger clone is one nucleotide away. These data come from a study of cytomegalovirus exposure and HLA in healthy donors (dated by TCRdb to about 2017). For the study in its entirety: According to an earlier analysis of a few hundred of the donors, about 179 million T cells yielded some 120 million unique TCR beta sequences and approximately 280 Gb of sequence data. Among some 400 genotyped donors of the cohort, an average of approximately 200,000 unique TCR beta nucleotide sequences was sequenced per donor, of which roughly 17% were non-productive. The later analysis used no new phenotypic data to find candidate immune exposures, relying instead on TCR beta sequences and their occurrence across donors. To study patterns of TCR occurrence, a later analysis re-analyzed previously published TCR beta repertoires from 650 to 750 donors and added high-resolution HLA genotyping. In an earlier analysis of more than 550 of the donors, high-throughput TCR beta sequencing was used to judge whether each TCR beta V gene segment behaved as functional or pseudogenic. A separate validation cohort of approximately 120 different subjects was used in addition to the approximately 700-subject first cohort. Donor age, sex, ethnicity and CMV serostatus were compiled alongside the repertoire data. About 5 DR-DQ haplotypes were handled as single units for association and clustering, since linkage in the cohort was strong. Every discovery cohort repertoire had been produced on one sequencing platform. The number of donors typed differed by locus, with 629-630 for A, B, C, DRB1 and DQB1, 522 for DQA1, 606 for DPA1, and some 470 for DPB1. The study aimed to test whether cataloging public T cell receptors could reveal signatures of past pathogen exposure. Class I and class II HLA loci were covered by the typing at four-digit resolution. The genetic ancestry cluster associated with self-reported Caucasian donors included about 81% of the roughly 400 genotyped donors. A later genetic analysis took genome-wide SNP genotypes for about 65% of the roughly 670 donors and used that subset as a discovery cohort. The study used immunosequencing to profile the T cell repertoires of 670 or so subjects and linked those repertoires to cytomegalovirus serostatus. To predict cytomegalovirus infection status, the study brought together high-throughput TCR immunosequencing, statistical association of individual TCRs with disease status, and machine learning. An early release that covered 500 to 800 HLA-typed donors contained approximately 300 gigabases of sequencing data and around 85 million unique TCR sequences.

The cysteine opens and the phenylalanine closes a CDR3 of 13 amino acids. The sequence is cut down to CDR3 DNA, 39 bases in frame from base 1. V drops 6 bases and J drops 0 bases, leaving 8 bases in between. CDR1 and CDR2, looked up from the germline V gene (reference sequence), are MNHEY and SMNVEV. The library was prepared using the immunoSEQ multiplex PCR assay. A mixture of 60 forward primers for TCR Vbeta segments and 13 reverse primers for TCR Jbeta segments was used in the multiplex PCR. Amplification of the CDR3 region of rearranged TCR beta genes was performed with a multiplex PCR assay on genomic DNA. The Illumina HiSeq System was used to sequence the amplified TCR beta libraries as 87-base-pair reads. In the authors' own workflow: Across the 500 to 700 repertoires, a later analysis counted approximately 75 million unique TCR beta chains, 8.5 million to 12 million of which were shared by at least two donors. To remove PCR and sequencing errors, raw reads were error-corrected and collapsed into unique sequences using a nearest-neighbor algorithm that merged closely related sequences. Alignment of CDR3 sequences to IMGT reference sequences was used to assign V, D and J gene segments. For a sequence to be retained, a match of at least six nucleotides was required to both a V gene segment and a J gene segment. Rearrangements were classified as productive when the CDR3 lacked stop codons and remained in frame with V and J, and all other rearrangements were classified as non-productive. Following IMGT convention, CDR3 was defined as the stretch from the second conserved V-encoded cysteine up to the conserved J-encoded phenylalanine. Sequences without an unambiguous match to a single V gene segment were excluded from the earlier analysis of approximately 560 of the donors. In an earlier analysis of about 590 of the donors, a V segment was called functional when productive rearrangements were above 56.7%, and segregating when the standard deviation between donors exceeded 5%. A statistical classification framework was built to diagnose cytomegalovirus status from the catalog of TCR beta chain sequences. In a later analysis, V and J genes were assigned by comparing TCR nucleotide sequences against IMGT/GENE-DB human TR gene sequences. Using the TCRdist pipeline, a later analysis assigned CDR3 sequences along with most-parsimonious VDJ recombination scenarios. In a later analysis, every TCR beta chain was defined by the combination of its CDR3 amino acid sequence and its V-gene family, and reads without a unique V-gene family were dropped. A later analysis removed 600 or so highly shared, low-generation-probability nucleotide sequences to deal with suspected cross-contamination and a sequencing artifact. In a later analysis, a clonal expansion index was calculated for each public chain from normalized within-repertoire ranks of inferred template counts. Generation probabilities in a later analysis came from a VDJ recombination model fitted to out-of-frame rearrangements, and those results were checked against IGoR. A later analysis scored TCR-TCR, TCR-HLA and TCR-CMV co-occurrence with hypergeometric tests, applying a repertoire-size bias correction to TCR pairs. A later analysis estimated false discovery rates by permuting HLA or CMV assignments 20 times. In a later analysis, co-occurring TCRs were grouped with DBSCAN, and TCRdist sequence similarity was added when clustering was performed within HLA-allele-positive subsets. Co-occurrence clustering excluded repertoires with fewer than 30,000 or more than 120,000 public chains, plus five with anomalous nucleotide sharing. Here the immuneACCESS table is served through TCRdb, limited to in-frame sequences with V and J called. Missing clones are a known gap in these copies; in checked studies unresolved V genes cover under half, and the rest lacks a known reason. That table is the source of V, J and clone size, and D and trimming were worked out from the DNA. In all, the sample holds over 150,000 clones, and roughly 80% of those were seen once. Over 10% of the sample comes from the top ten.

The cohort was made up of 500 to 850 healthy bone marrow donors. At the time of sampling, all cohort members were nominally healthy, though unrecorded immune exposures were likely present. The donor was CMV seropositive and was included in the group of some 290 seropositive cohort members. Each donor provided a peripheral blood sample, and peripheral blood mononuclear cells were used for TCR beta sequencing. Genomic DNA was extracted from the blood cell samples with the Qiagen DNeasy Blood Extraction Kit. The full study reports these points: The only immune exposure information available for the cohort was CMV serostatus. The study gave a list of under 200 TCR beta chains associated with cytomegalovirus. Most TCR sequences were observed very rarely across donors, whereas some public TCRs were present in many individuals. Sequencing depth was assumed to be roughly uniform across donors in the presence/absence analyses, though that assumption may not hold. According to a later analysis, most CMV-associated TCR beta chains appeared to be HLA-restricted, and the HLA associations seemed to be driven largely by CMV exposure. Over 15 rarely observed V segments, including chromosome 9 orphons, were excluded from the earlier analysis of several hundred of the donors because counts were too low. In a later analysis, several top co-occurrence clusters were reported to appear linked to parvovirus B19, influenza, CMV and Epstein-Barr virus. A further reported finding was that TCR beta sequences accurately predicted the HLA-A and HLA-B alleles for most subjects in the first cohort. Because some donors lacked HLA typing at each locus, the association tests relied only on the typed subset. A later genetic analysis associated a missense DCLRE1C variant with V-gene and J-gene trimming of TCR beta chains, and an independent cohort replicated the association. A later analysis associated about 17,000 TCR beta sequences with specific HLA alleles at a false discovery rate of 0.05. Correlated functional status among segregating V segments might be attributable to linkage disequilibrium, but an unknown experimental factor could not be ruled out. A cluster of highly shared sequence variants was judged likely to represent a technical artifact of the sequencing pipeline. In a later analysis, the rate of TCR association differed among HLA loci, with DRB1 alleles having the most associated TCRs and HLA-C alleles having the fewest. Only TCR beta chains were sequenced in this cohort, and the absence of alpha or paired-chain data limited detectable features. A few of the identified cytomegalovirus-associated TCR beta chains were confirmed in vitro to be specific for cytomegalovirus antigens. In a later genetic analysis, fewer N-insertions in productive TCRs were reported among donors in an Asian-associated ancestry cluster than the roughly 700-donor mean. In an earlier analysis of several hundred of the donors, most TCR beta V segments were observed in productive rearrangements about 87% or about 30% of the time, broadly matching IMGT annotations. The authors suggested that the approach could potentially be extended to other disease states and immunological phenotypes. Because the 87-base-pair reads could not distinguish some IMGT-functional V segments, including TRBV6-2 and TRBV6-3, those segments were excluded. In a later analysis, HLA-associated TCR beta chains showed more clonal expansion and lower generation probabilities than non-associated chains that were equally common. Cytomegalovirus status was reported to be diagnosed by the classifier with high specificity and sensitivity in both the original and validation cohorts. Strong co-occurrence of HLA alleles, especially DR and DQ, made assigning TCR associations to individual alleles difficult.

The clonotype was recovered from a woman between 50 and 59 years old in good health and CMV-seropositive. The chain is encoded by TRBV27 joined to TRBJ1-1, with the D gene call left open. The sample consisted of PBMCs. The CDR3 protein sequence reads: CASSPGMNTEAFF. The DNA sequence is as follows: TGTGCCAGCAGCCCCGGGATGAACACTGAAGCTTTCTTT.